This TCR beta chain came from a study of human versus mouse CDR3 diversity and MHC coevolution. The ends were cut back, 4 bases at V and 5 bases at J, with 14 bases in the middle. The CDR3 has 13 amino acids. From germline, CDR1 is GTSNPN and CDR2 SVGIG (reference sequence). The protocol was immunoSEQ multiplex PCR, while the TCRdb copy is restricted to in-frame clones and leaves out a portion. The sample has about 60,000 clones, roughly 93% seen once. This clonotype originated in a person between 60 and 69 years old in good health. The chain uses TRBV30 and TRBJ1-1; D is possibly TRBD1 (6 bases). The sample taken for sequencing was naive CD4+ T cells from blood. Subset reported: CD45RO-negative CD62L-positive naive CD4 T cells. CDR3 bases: TGTGCCTGGAACGGACAGCCGGGGACTGAAGCTTTCTTT. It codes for CAWNGQPGTEAFF.